The next 9 T cell receptor beta chains were all read from a single sample in a study of T cells in Graves' hyperthyroidism and ophthalmopathy (dated by TCRdb to about 2019). Library prep was done by multiplex PCR. The sample was run on an Illumina HiSeq 2000. TCR beta CDR3 regions were amplified from RNA transcripts. The first round of RT-PCR for the TCR CDR3 was performed with the HTBI primer set and the Qiagen OneStep RT-PCR kit. TCRdb cleaned the public reads at Q25 with fastp, built clones with MiXCR and kept in-frame beta chains. A single entry per CDR3 protein holds the most common genes and DNA from its merged rows. Recorded for this sample are a few hundred thousand distinct CDR3 sequences; 35% to 50% of them occurred a single time. The ten largest clones add up to 44% of the sample. Sequencing was performed on peripheral blood or thyroid tissue (not recorded which). All receptors derive from an adult woman with Graves' disease, either hyperthyroidism or ophthalmopathy (not recorded which).

This clonotype was detected only a few times. The genes are TRBV10-3 and TRBJ2-5; TRBD1 agrees at 9 bases. The V and J ends lost 2 bases and 10 bases, in that order; junction bases with no gene match: 11. CDR3 length equals 15 residues. From germline, CDR1 is ENHRY and CDR2 SYGVKD. CDR3 sequence: CAISERGGTGPDQYF. CDR3 DNA sequence: TGTGCCATCAGTGAGCGAGGGGGGACAGGGCCAGACCAGTACTTC.

This clonotype was found a few times. The genes are TRBV10-3 and TRBJ1-5; TRBD1 is a possible D gene (5 bases). This CDR3 region has 13 residues. Germline V gene lookup returns CDR1 ENHRY and CDR2 SYGVKD. Trimming removed 6 bases from V and 5 bases from J, with 11 bases in between. This CDR3 is CAISGDGYQPQHF. The CDR3, as DNA: TGTGCCATCAGCGGGGACGGATATCAGCCCCAGCATTTT.

The V call is TRBV15, the J call TRBJ1-2; TRBD1 might be the D (6 bases). The V and J ends lost 3 bases and 8 bases respectively, with 22 bases between them. Germline CDR1 and CDR2: LNHNV and YYDKDF (reference sequence). The CDR3 has 16 amino acids. CDR3 coding DNA: TGTGCCACCAGCAGTCCAATTATCGGGACATACGACGGCTACACCTTC. Its translation: CATSSPIIGTYDGYTF.

This clonotype was seen a few times. The chain carries TRBV12-3 or TRBV12-4 and TRBJ1-1; D might be TRBD1 (6 bases). V lost 4 bases and J lost 1, with 10 bases in between. The CDR3 consists of 14 residues. The DNA for the CDR3 is TGTGCCAGCAGTTGGACAGCGCCGAACACTGAAGCTTTCTTT. Its translation is CASSWTAPNTEAFF.

This clonotype was recorded many times. This chain connects TRBV12-3 or TRBV12-4 to TRBJ1-2; D is perhaps TRBD1 (5 bases). The germline V and J ends were trimmed by 5 bases and 4 bases, with 11 bases remaining between them. The CDR3 totals 13 residues. This CDR3 is CASSPRDPYGYTF. The CDR3 coding sequence is TGTGCCAGCAGTCCTCGGGACCCCTATGGCTACACCTTC.

This clonotype was observed a few times. This chain connects TRBV3-1 to TRBJ2-5, with 11 nucleotides matching TRBD2. V shed 4 bases and J 5 bases; nucleotides not matched to a gene: 6. The CDR3 is 15 residues long. In germline, CDR1 is LGHDT, CDR2 YNNKEL (reference sequence). The CDR3 DNA follows: TGTGCCAGCAGCCCAACTAGCGGGAGAATGGAGACCCAGTACTTC. This gives the protein CASSPTSGRMETQYF.

This sequence joins TRBV7-2 and TRBJ1-5; D gene uncertain. The V and J ends lost 3 bases and 6 bases respectively, with 15 bases between them. This CDR3 contains 15 residues. The germline gives CDR1 SGHTA, CDR2 FQGNSA. The CDR3: CASSLGRAPRQPQHF. CDR3 coding DNA: TGTGCCAGCAGCTTGGGCCGGGCCCCTCGTCAGCCCCAGCATTTT.

The gene calls are TRBV7-6 and TRBJ2-5; D is possibly TRBD1 (10 bases). V was clipped by 8 bases and J by 9 bases, with 28 bases between them. Per germline, CDR1 SGHVS and CDR2 FNYEAQ. The CDR3 is 16 amino acids. As DNA, the CDR3 is TGTGCCAGCGGGCCCCCGGACAGGGGGTTAGCGGGAGCCCAGTACTTC. Translating gives CASGPPDRGLAGAQYF.

This clonotype was seen at least ten times. V and J are TRBV7-9 and TRBJ2-5; no clear D. The CDR3 extends over 12 amino acids. Germline CDR1 reads SEHNR; CDR2 reads FQNEAQ (reference sequence). Trimming pared 0 bases from V and 5 bases from J, leaving 4 bases between. The CDR3 protein is CASSLATETQYF. CDR3 sequence (DNA): TGTGCCAGCAGCTTAGCGACGGAGACCCAGTACTTC.